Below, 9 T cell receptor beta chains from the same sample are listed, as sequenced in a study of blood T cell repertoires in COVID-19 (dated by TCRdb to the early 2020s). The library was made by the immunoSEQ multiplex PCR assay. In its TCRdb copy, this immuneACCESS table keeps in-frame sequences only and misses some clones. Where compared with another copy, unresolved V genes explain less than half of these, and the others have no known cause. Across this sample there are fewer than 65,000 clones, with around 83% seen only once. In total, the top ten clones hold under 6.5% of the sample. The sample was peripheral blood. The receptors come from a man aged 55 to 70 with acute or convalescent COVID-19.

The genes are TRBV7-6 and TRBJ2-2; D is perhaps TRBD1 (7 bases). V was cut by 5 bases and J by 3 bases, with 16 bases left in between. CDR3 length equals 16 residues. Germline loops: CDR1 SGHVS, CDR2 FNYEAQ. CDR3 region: CASSDQGGVYTGELFF. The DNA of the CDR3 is TGTGCCAGCAGCGATCAGGGGGGAGTTTACACCGGGGAGCTGTTTTTT.

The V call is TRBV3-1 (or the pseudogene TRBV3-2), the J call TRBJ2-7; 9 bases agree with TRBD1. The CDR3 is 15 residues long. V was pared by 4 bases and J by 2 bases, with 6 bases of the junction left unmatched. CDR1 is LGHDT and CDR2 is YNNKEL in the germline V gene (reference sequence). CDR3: CASSRHRDRAYEQYF. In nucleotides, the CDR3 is TGTGCCAGCAGCCGCCACCGGGACAGGGCCTACGAGCAGTACTTC.

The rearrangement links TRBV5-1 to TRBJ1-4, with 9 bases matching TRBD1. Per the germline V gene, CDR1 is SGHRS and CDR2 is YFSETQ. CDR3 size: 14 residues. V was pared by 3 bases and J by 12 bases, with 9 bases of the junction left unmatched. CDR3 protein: CASSWMGQGGELFF. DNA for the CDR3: TGCGCCAGCAGCTGGATGGGACAGGGAGGCGAACTGTTTTTT.

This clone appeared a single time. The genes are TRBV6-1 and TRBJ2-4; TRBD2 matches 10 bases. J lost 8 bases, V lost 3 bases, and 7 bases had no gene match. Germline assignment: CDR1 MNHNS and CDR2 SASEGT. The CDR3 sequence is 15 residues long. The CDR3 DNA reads TGTGCCAGCAGTGACGAAGCGGGAGGGTGGGACATTCAGTACTTC. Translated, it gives CASSDEAGGWDIQYF.

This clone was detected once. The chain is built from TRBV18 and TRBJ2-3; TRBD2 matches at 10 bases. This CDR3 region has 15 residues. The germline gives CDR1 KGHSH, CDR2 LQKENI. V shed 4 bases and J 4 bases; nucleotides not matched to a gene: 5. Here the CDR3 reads CASSLAGGGPDTQYF. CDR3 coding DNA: TGTGCCAGCTCACTAGCGGGAGGTGGGCCAGATACGCAGTATTTT.

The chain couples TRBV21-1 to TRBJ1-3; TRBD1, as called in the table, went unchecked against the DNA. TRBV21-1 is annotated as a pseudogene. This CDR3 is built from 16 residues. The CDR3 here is CASSQVAGASGNTIYF. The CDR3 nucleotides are TGTGCCAGCAGTCAGGTCGCAGGGGCCTCTGGAAACACCATATATTTT.

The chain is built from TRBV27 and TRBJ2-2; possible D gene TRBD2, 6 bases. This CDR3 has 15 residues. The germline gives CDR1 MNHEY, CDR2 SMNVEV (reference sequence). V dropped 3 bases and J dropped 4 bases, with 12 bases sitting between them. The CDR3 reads CASSFGEVATGELFF. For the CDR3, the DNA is TGTGCCAGCAGTTTCGGGGAGGTGGCCACCGGGGAGCTGTTTTTT.

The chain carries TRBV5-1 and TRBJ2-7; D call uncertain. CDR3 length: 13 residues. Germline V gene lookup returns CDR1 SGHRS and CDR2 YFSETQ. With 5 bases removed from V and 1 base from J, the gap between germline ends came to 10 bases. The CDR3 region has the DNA TGCGCCAGCAGACCCGGTAGTTCCTACGAGCAGTACTTC. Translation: CASRPGSSYEQYF.

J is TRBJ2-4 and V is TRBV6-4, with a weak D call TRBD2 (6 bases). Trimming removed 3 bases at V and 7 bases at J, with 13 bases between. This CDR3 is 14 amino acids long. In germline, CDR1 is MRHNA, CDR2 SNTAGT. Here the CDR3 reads CASSEDGGGNIQYF. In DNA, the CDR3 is TGTGCCAGCAGTGAGGATGGAGGAGGGAACATTCAGTACTTC.